The 30 T cell receptor beta chains below were found in one sample sequenced in a study of blood T cell repertoires in COVID-19. The assay was immunoSEQ multiplex PCR, and TCRdb's table has in-frame clones only and misses some. This sample has about 200,000 clones, with 70% to 90% found just once. What was sequenced was peripheral blood. All receptors derive from a man aged 60 to 75 with COVID-19, enrolled during active disease.

This clone was counted between two and nine times. The gene calls are TRBV28 and TRBJ2-7; TRBD2 is a possible D gene (6 bases). Trimming cost V 8 bases and J 5 bases, with 16 bases left between them. Germline lookup yields CDR1 MDHEN and CDR2 SYDVKM. This CDR3 is built from 13 residues. CDR3 in amino acids: CASGLGGVNEQYF. CDR3 bases: TGTGCCAGCGGCCTGGGAGGTGTTAACGAGCAGTACTTC.

Only a few counts were recorded for this clone. The CDR3 region is CASSQGGGRGRASEQYF. For the CDR3, the DNA is TGTGCCAGCAGCCAAGGTGGGGGGCGCGGGAGGGCCTCCGAGCAGTACTTC. The chain carries TRBV14 and TRBJ2-7, with TRBD2 identical over 9 bases. V lost 1 base and J lost 6; bases outside the gene matches: 13. The CDR3 has 17 residues. CDR1 is SGHDN, CDR2 FVKESK, per germline.

The chain is built from TRBV18 and TRBJ1-3, with D possibly TRBD1 on 5 matching bases. V was cut by 5 bases and J by 0 bases, with 8 bases left in between. Germline CDR1 KGHSH, CDR2 LQKENI. The CDR3 sequence is 14 residues long. CDR3 DNA: TGTGCCAGCTCATCGACAGACTCTGGAAACACCATATATTTT. Translation: CASSSTDSGNTIYF.

The chain links TRBV10-1 to TRBJ1-1; D possibly corresponds to TRBD1 (6 bases). Germline lookup yields CDR1 WNHNN and CDR2 SYGVQD (reference sequence). The CDR3 extends over 17 amino acids. V gave up 0 bases and J gave up 1 base, with 15 bases separating them. In DNA, the CDR3 is TGCGCCAGCAGTGAGTCGGGGGGGCTTGGTTGGAACACTGAAGCTTTCTTT. Translation gives CASSESGGLGWNTEAFF.

The chain has TRBV30 and TRBJ1-4, with 12 bases that match TRBD1. V shed 1 base, J shed 5 bases, and the junction held 2 bases outside the gene matches. This CDR3 is 15 amino acids long. CDR1 GTSNPN and CDR2 SVGIG come from the germline V gene (reference sequence). The CDR3 sequence: CAWSAGQGANEKLFF. The CDR3 coding sequence is TGTGCCTGGAGTGCGGGACAGGGGGCCAATGAAAAACTGTTTTTT.

V usage is TRBV24-1 and J usage is TRBJ2-1; 7 bases line up with TRBD1. The CDR3 contains 13 residues. Germline V CDR1 and CDR2: KGHDR, SFDVKD. The J segment lost 11 bases and the V segment lost 1 base, leaving 4 bases of the junction unmatched. The CDR3 DNA reads as TGTGCCACCAGTGATTTTCAGGGACAGAAGCAGTTCTTC. Protein product: CATSDFQGQKQFF.

This clone was found a few times. This chain's CDR3 is CASSPAAGGGNEQYF. The CDR3 nucleotides read TGTGCCAGCTCACCAGCGGCGGGGGGCGGGAACGAGCAGTACTTC. V and J are TRBV18 and TRBJ2-7, with 8 bases matching TRBD2. The CDR3 consists of 15 residues. Unmatched junction bases numbered 8, after V lost 2 bases and J lost 5 bases. Germline-derived CDR1 and CDR2 are KGHSH and LQKENI.

V usage is TRBV25-1 and J usage is TRBJ2-7; 7 bases are a match to TRBD1. There are 13 residues in the CDR3. The J segment lost 4 bases and the V segment lost 5 bases, leaving 5 bases of the junction unmatched. Germline V gene lookup returns CDR1 MGHDK and CDR2 SYGVNS. Written as DNA, the CDR3 is TGTGCCAGCAGTATAGGGACAGCTTACGAGCAGTACTTC. Translating gives CASSIGTAYEQYF.

The chain joins TRBV6-5 to TRBJ1-1; possible D gene TRBD1, 5 bases. The germline gives CDR1 MNHEY, CDR2 SVGAGI. V was pared by 2 bases and J by 4 bases, with 11 bases between. This CDR3 comprises 14 residues. CDR3 nucleotides: TGTGCCAGCAGTTACGGGCGGGGGGTCACTGAAGCTTTCTTT. Its protein is CASSYGRGVTEAFF.

A note on this clone: This same CDR3 is encoded by further DNA sequences in the sample. The rearrangement links TRBV29-1 to TRBJ1-2; perhaps TRBD1 as D (6 bases). The germline gives CDR1 SQVTM, CDR2 ANQGSEA. The CDR3 spans 11 residues. V was pared by 2 bases and J by 5 bases, with 6 bases between. The CDR3 sequence is CSVEQGYGYTF. CDR3 DNA sequence: TGCAGCGTTGAACAGGGGTATGGCTACACCTTC.

This chain joins TRBV7-2 and TRBJ1-1; a possible D gene is TRBD1 (5 bases). Trimming stripped 3 bases from V and 4 bases from J, with 12 bases between. The length of the CDR3 is 14 residues. Germline V gives CDR1 SGHTA, CDR2 FQGNSA. The CDR3 DNA reads as TGTGCCAGCAGCTTGAGAGGTAGGGGCACTGAAGCTTTCTTT. This gives the protein CASSLRGRGTEAFF.

This chain joins TRBV6-4 and TRBJ1-1, with TRBD1 matching 11 bases. CDR1 is MRHNA, CDR2 SNTAGT, per germline. After removal of 2 bases from V and 4 bases from J, the junction contained 0 bases not matched to a gene. CDR3 length: 14 amino acids. DNA of the CDR3: TGTGCCAGCAGTGACGGGACAGGGGGCACTGAAGCTTTCTTT. It encodes CASSDGTGGTEAFF.

The chain is built from TRBV6-2 or TRBV6-3 and TRBJ2-1; TRBD1 matches at 8 bases. V shed 4 bases and J 6 bases; nucleotides not matched to a gene: 8. Germline V gives CDR1 MNHEY, CDR2 SVGEGT. This CDR3 is built from 15 residues. The CDR3 loop is CASSSDRGFSNEQFF. The CDR3 nucleotides read TGTGCCAGCAGTTCAGACAGGGGTTTCTCCAATGAGCAGTTCTTC.

V is TRBV29-1 and J is TRBJ2-5; 8 bases are shared with TRBD1. The CDR3 is 12 amino acids. CDR1 is SQVTM and CDR2 is ANQGSEA in the germline V gene. J gave up 5 bases and V 8 bases, and 7 bases lay outside the gene matches. This CDR3 reads CSLDRGTETQYF. CDR3 nucleotide sequence: TGCAGCCTCGACAGGGGTACGGAGACCCAGTACTTC.

V usage is TRBV30 and J usage is TRBJ1-1; 7 bases align to TRBD1. The CDR3 has 11 residues. V lost 8 bases and J lost 5; bases outside the gene matches: 5. Germline-derived CDR1 and CDR2 are GTSNPN and SVGIG (reference sequence). The CDR3: CAAGGGTEAFF. The CDR3 DNA reads as TGTGCCGCAGGGGGTGGAACTGAAGCTTTCTTT.

The chain couples TRBV5-8 to TRBJ1-5; 12 bases map to TRBD1. This CDR3 is built from 17 residues. V lost 2 bases, J lost 1 base, and 4 bases stayed unmatched. Looked up from germline, CDR1 is SGHTS and CDR2 is YDEGEE. CDR3 DNA sequence: TGTGCCAGCAGCTTCCGGGACAGGGGGCTGAGCAATCAGCCCCAGCATTTT. Translating it yields CASSFRDRGLSNQPQHF.

The chain recombines TRBV28 with TRBJ1-2; 11 nucleotides agree with TRBD1. The CDR3 spans 18 residues. The V and J ends lost 6 bases and 7 bases, in that order; junction bases with no gene match: 19. Per germline, CDR1 MDHEN and CDR2 SYDVKM. DNA of the CDR3: TGTGCCAGCAGCTTAGGTTTCGGACAGGGGGCGTTTCTTGGTGGCTACACCTTC. Its translation: CASSLGFGQGAFLGGYTF.

This sequence joins TRBV7-9 and TRBJ1-3, with 8 positions matching TRBD1. Germline V gives CDR1 SEHNR, CDR2 FQNEAQ (reference sequence). V dropped 6 bases and J dropped 3; count of bases not matched to a gene: 4. This CDR3 is 14 amino acids long. The CDR3 loop is CASRSTGGGNTIYF. The CDR3 DNA is TGTGCCAGCAGATCCACAGGGGGTGGAAACACCATATATTTT.

The chain employs TRBV28 and TRBJ2-5; no definite D call. The CDR3 extends over 13 amino acids. The ends were cut back, 5 bases at V and 5 bases at J, with 12 bases in the middle. Looked up from germline, CDR1 is MDHEN and CDR2 is SYDVKM. The DNA of the CDR3 is TGTGCCAGCAGTCTCCCCTCTGCGGAGACCCAGTACTTC. Translation: CASSLPSAETQYF.

The chain links TRBV6-2 or TRBV6-3 to TRBJ1-1, with TRBD1 matching 7 bases. Germline loops: CDR1 MNHEY, CDR2 SVGEGT. The CDR3 consists of 15 residues. Losses at the gene ends were 2 bases for V and 4 bases for J; bases not matched to a gene: 7. The CDR3 loop is CASSYIRAGGTEAFF. The DNA for the CDR3 is TGTGCCAGCAGTTACATCAGGGCAGGGGGCACTGAAGCTTTCTTT.

This chain connects TRBV5-1 to TRBJ2-7; TRBD1 agrees at 11 bases. With 5 bases clipped from V and 3 bases from J, the junction kept 4 bases outside the gene matches. CDR1 and CDR2 (germline): SGHRS, YFSETQ. The CDR3 spans 14 residues. The CDR3 here is CASRAGTGGYEQYF. In DNA, the CDR3 is TGCGCCAGCAGGGCCGGGACAGGGGGCTACGAGCAGTACTTC.

The chain carries TRBV19 and TRBJ2-1, with TRBD1 matching 9 bases. V lost 5 bases to trimming and J lost 6 bases; unmatched junction nucleotides: 8. This CDR3 spans 15 amino acids. In germline, CDR1 is LNHDA, CDR2 SQIVND (reference sequence). The CDR3, as DNA: TGTGCCAGTAGTCCAGGGACAGGGCCCTCCAATGAGCAGTTCTTC. Translation gives CASSPGTGPSNEQFF.

This clone occurred once. The chain joins TRBV12-3 or TRBV12-4 to TRBJ1-2, with D unresolved. The CDR3 is made up of 11 amino acids. V lost 7 bases and J lost 5, with 8 bases in between. CDR3 DNA: TGTGCCAGCAATAATCGGTATGGCTACACCTTC. Encoded protein: CASNNRYGYTF.

Here the CDR3 DNA reads TGTGCCAGCAGCTTAGTCCAGGACTTTGGCTACACCTTC. This translates into CASSLVQDFGYTF. The chain carries TRBV7-8 and TRBJ1-2; no clear D gene. Trimming took 1 base from V and 7 from J, leaving 10 bases between them. In germline, CDR1 is SGHVS, CDR2 FQNEAQ. The CDR3 has 13 residues.

The gene calls are TRBV29-1 and TRBJ1-2, with a weak D call TRBD1 (5 bases). This CDR3 is 12 amino acids long. The V gene lost 4 bases and the J gene lost 1 base, with 7 bases spanning the gap. CDR1 SQVTM and CDR2 ANQGSEA come from the germline V gene. The CDR3: CSVVQGNYGYTF. The CDR3 nucleotides are TGCAGCGTTGTGCAGGGTAACTATGGCTACACCTTC. Full variable domain (remainder filled in from reference TRBV29-1 and TRBJ1-2): SAVISQKPSRDICQRGTSLTIQCQVDSQVTMMFWYRQQPGQSLTLIATANQGSEATYESGFVIDKFPISRPNLTFSTLTVSNMSPEDSSIYLCSVVQGNYGYTFGSGTRLTVV.

The CDR3 is CASSYRQGPFGEAFF. In nucleotides, the CDR3 is TGTGCCAGCAGCTATCGACAGGGGCCCTTTGGGGAAGCTTTCTTT. The chain has TRBV7-3 and TRBJ1-1; 8 bases fit TRBD1. Trimming took 4 bases from V and 8 from J; bases not matched to a gene: 12. The germline V gene encodes CDR1 SGHTA and CDR2 FQGTGA. CDR3 size: 15 residues.

This sequence joins TRBV18 and TRBJ1-2, with a weak D call TRBD1 (5 bases). CDR3 size: 15 residues. V dropped 8 bases and J dropped 7 bases, with 23 bases sitting between them. Germline loops: CDR1 KGHSH, CDR2 LQKENI. The CDR3 coding sequence is TGTGCCAGCCTATCTGAAGGGGAGGGCCGTTTTGGCTACACCTTC. Translating it yields CASLSEGEGRFGYTF.

The genes are TRBV7-3 and TRBJ2-3, with 8 bases identical to TRBD2. CDR3 length: 17 amino acids. The J segment lost 3 bases and the V segment lost 5 bases, leaving 13 bases of the junction unmatched. The germline V gene has CDR1 SGHTA and CDR2 FQGTGA. Here the CDR3 reads CASSKEFGRAGTDTQYF. The CDR3 region has the DNA TGTGCCAGCAGCAAAGAGTTCGGGAGGGCCGGGACAGATACGCAGTATTTT.

The chain has TRBV18 and TRBJ2-7, with D possibly matching TRBD2 (6 bases). The CDR3 consists of 16 residues. Germline V gives CDR1 KGHSH, CDR2 LQKENI. The ends were cut back, 0 bases at V and 6 bases at J, with 18 bases in the middle. In DNA form, the CDR3 reads TGTGCCAGCTCACCACCTGGGTTGGGGACTCGCCGCGAGCAGTACTTC. Translated, it gives CASSPPGLGTRREQYF.

In the case of this clone: This sample includes further DNA sequences coding for the same CDR3. The chain uses TRBV5-1 and TRBJ2-7; 8 bases agree with TRBD1. This CDR3 region has 15 residues. Germline V gene sequence: CDR1 SGHRS, CDR2 YFSETQ. The V gene end was trimmed by 4 bases and the J gene end by 4 bases; junction bases not matched to a gene: 10. The CDR3 is CASSPGGTGRYEQYF. The DNA for the CDR3 is TGCGCCAGCAGCCCTGGGGGGACAGGCCGATACGAGCAGTACTTC.